This is a list of T cell receptor beta chains from one sample in a study of blood T cells in healthy people across ages. TCRdb itself ran the 5' RACE reads through MiXCR, one entry per CDR3 protein. The data hold 790,000 or so distinct CDR3 sequences, with roughly 46% observed a single time. Sequencing used blood. The receptors were sampled from a man older than 75 in good health. The CDR3 runs from the conserved cysteine through the conserved F or W. The D gene is left open where the match is weak. Size tells how often a clone was seen (once, few, many) or the class of an expanded clone, and some rows leave it out.

d_call	v_call	j_call	clone_size	cdr3_aa	cdr3_nt
NA	TRBV20-1	TRBJ2-7	NA	CSARDHGSPDYEQYF	TGCAGTGCTAGAGACCATGGGAGCCCCGACTACGAGCAGTACTTC
TRBD2	TRBV20-1	TRBJ2-1	NA	CSARESSGSSYNEQFF	TGCAGTGCTAGGGAGTCTAGCGGGAGCTCCTACAATGAGCAGTTCTTC
NA	TRBV16	TRBJ1-4	NA	CASTLETGGEKLFF	TGTGCCAGCACCCTTGAGACGGGGGGCGAAAAACTGTTTTTT
TRBD2	TRBV10-3	TRBJ2-1	NA	CAISGRAGDNEQFF	TGTGCCATCAGTGGACGAGCGGGGGACAATGAGCAGTTCTTC
NA	TRBV5-1	TRBJ2-7	many	CASSLETYEQYF	TGCGCCAGCAGCTTGGAAACCTACGAGCAGTACTTC
TRBD2	TRBV7-6	TRBJ2-1	many	CASSFSAGGYNEQFF	TGTGCCAGCAGCTTTTCAGCGGGAGGGTACAATGAGCAGTTCTTC
TRBD2	TRBV7-9	TRBJ2-3	NA	CASSLEGGGTHTQYF	TGTGCCAGCAGCTTAGAAGGCGGGGGGACACATACGCAGTATTTT
TRBD2	TRBV5-1	TRBJ2-1	NA	CASSLGLAEAGEQFF	TGCGCCAGCAGCTTGGGACTAGCGGAAGCGGGGGAGCAGTTCTTC
TRBD2	TRBV5-1	TRBJ2-3	NA	CASSELAGGKGVDTQYF	TGCGCCAGCAGCGAACTAGCGGGAGGCAAGGGGGTGGATACGCAGTATTTT
TRBD2	TRBV28	TRBJ2-5	NA	CASSLATSGKETQYF	TGTGCCAGCAGTTTAGCGACTAGCGGGAAAGAGACCCAGTACTTC
NA	TRBV29-1	TRBJ2-7	NA	CSVRTSGHFLAYEQYF	TGCAGCGTCCGTACCTCGGGACACTTTTTAGCCTACGAGCAGTACTTC
NA	TRBV7-2	TRBJ1-6	few	CASSLVQSSYNSPLHF	TGTGCCAGCAGCTTAGTCCAGAGCTCCTATAATTCACCCCTCCACTTT
TRBD2	TRBV4-3	TRBJ2-1	NA	CASSQQTSGRLNEQFF	TGCGCCAGCAGCCAACAAACTAGCGGGAGACTGAATGAGCAGTTCTTC
TRBD2	TRBV7-7	TRBJ2-3	NA	CASTAGLAGSTDTQYF	TGTGCTAGCACCGCCGGACTAGCGGGTAGCACAGATACGCAGTATTTT
NA	TRBV15	TRBJ2-1	NA	CATSRPLGSNEQFF	TGTGCCACCAGCAGACCTCTGGGCTCCAATGAGCAGTTCTTC
TRBD1	TRBV25-1	TRBJ2-6	NA	CASSYTGVGANVLTF	TGTGCCAGCAGCTACACAGGGGTAGGGGCCAACGTCCTGACTTTC
TRBD1	TRBV7-2	TRBJ1-2	NA	CASSAGVETGGFGYTF	TGTGCCAGCAGCGCAGGCGTCGAGACAGGGGGGTTTGGCTACACCTTC
NA	TRBV14	TRBJ2-7	NA	CASSQDPGYRLFYEQYF	TGTGCCAGCAGCCAAGATCCGGGGTATAGGCTCTTTTACGAGCAGTACTTC
NA	TRBV29-1	TRBJ2-3	NA	CSVVSGRDTQYF	TGCAGCGTTGTGTCTGGCCGAGATACGCAGTATTTT
NA	TRBV7-8	TRBJ2-3	few	CASTLEGKGTDTQYF	TGTGCCAGCACCCTAGAGGGGAAGGGCACAGATACGCAGTATTTT
TRBD1	TRBV20-1	TRBJ1-1	NA	CSARPRGGMNTEAFF	TGCAGTGCTAGACCCAGGGGGGGAATGAACACTGAAGCTTTCTTT
TRBD2	TRBV4-2	TRBJ2-2	NA	CASSQSSGRNTGELFF	TGTGCCAGCAGCCAATCTAGCGGGAGAAACACCGGGGAGCTGTTTTTT
NA	TRBV20-1	TRBJ2-1	NA	CSFTQEQEQFF	TGCAGTTTCACCCAGGAACAGGAGCAGTTCTTC
NA	TRBV2	TRBJ2-7	NA	CASSESRQEGYEQYF	TGTGCCAGCAGTGAAAGCAGACAGGAAGGCTACGAGCAGTACTTC
TRBD1	TRBV5-5	TRBJ2-5	once	CASSPQTGGLYVQYF	TGTGCCAGCAGCCCCCAGACAGGGGGGCTTTACGTGCAGTACTTC
TRBD2	TRBV12-3/TRBV12-4	TRBJ2-1	few	CANSGSVAGGLQFF	TGTGCCAATTCGGGGAGCGTAGCGGGAGGCTTGCAGTTCTTC
NA	TRBV5-1	TRBJ2-3	NA	CASSGTTSTDTQYF	TGCGCCAGCAGCGGTACGACTAGCACAGATACGCAGTATTTT
TRBD1	TRBV11-2	TRBJ1-2	NA	CASSSATGDYGYTF	TGTGCCAGCAGCTCGGCGACAGGGGATTATGGCTACACCTTC
NA	TRBV25-1	TRBJ1-2	NA	CASRAMGGYGYTF	TGTGCCAGCAGGGCGATGGGGGGATATGGCTACACCTTC
NA	TRBV7-3	TRBJ1-1	NA	CASSLQGRPEAFF	TGTGCCAGCAGCTTACAGGGTCGCCCGGAAGCTTTCTTT
NA	TRBV3-1	TRBJ2-1	few	CASSQGRHNEQFF	TGTGCCAGCAGCCAAGGCCGTCATAATGAGCAGTTCTTC
TRBD1	TRBV11-3	TRBJ2-3	few	CASSTRPGQGATDTQYF	TGTGCCAGCAGCACCCGGCCTGGACAGGGGGCAACAGATACGCAGTATTTT
NA	TRBV20-1	TRBJ2-5	NA	CSARGGALLETQYF	TGCAGTGCGAGGGGGGGGGCTTTGTTAGAGACCCAGTACTTC
NA	TRBV20-1	TRBJ1-2	NA	CSATTSVGGYTF	TGCAGTGCCACCACGTCAGTCGGTGGCTACACCTTC
NA	TRBV7-2	TRBJ2-7	NA	CASSLEGTLSYEQYF	TGTGCCAGCAGCTTAGAAGGGACTCTCTCCTACGAGCAGTACTTC
NA	TRBV12-3/TRBV12-4	TRBJ2-5	NA	CASSLSATQETQYF	TGTGCCAGCAGCCTTAGCGCTACCCAAGAGACCCAGTACTTC
NA	TRBV28	TRBJ1-6	few	CASSSPRGFSPLHF	TGTGCCAGCAGCTCCCCACGAGGGTTTTCACCCCTCCACTTT
NA	TRBV29-1	TRBJ2-3	NA	CSVEVGGGTDTQYF	TGCAGCGTTGAGGTAGGAGGGGGCACAGATACGCAGTATTTT
TRBD2	TRBV20-1	TRBJ2-1	few	CSAPTSGNNEQFF	TGCAGTGCACCTACTAGCGGGAATAATGAGCAGTTCTTC
TRBD1	TRBV7-2	TRBJ2-5	few	CASSSFGTGVQETQYF	TGTGCCAGCAGCTCCTTCGGGACAGGGGTCCAAGAGACCCAGTACTTC
NA	TRBV28	TRBJ2-7	NA	CASSFRGVGSVRYF	TGTGCCAGCAGTTTCCGAGGGGTTGGCAGTGTCAGGTACTTC
NA	TRBV5-1	TRBJ2-1	NA	CASSLDLAPYNEQFF	TGCGCCAGCAGCTTGGACCTAGCGCCTTACAATGAGCAGTTCTTC
TRBD1	TRBV7-3	TRBJ1-2	NA	CASRWTGAGYTF	TGTGCCAGCAGGTGGACAGGCGCGGGCTACACCTTC
NA	TRBV28	TRBJ2-5	NA	CASSFWAEDETQYF	TGTGCCAGCAGTTTTTGGGCGGAGGACGAGACCCAGTACTTC
NA	TRBV9	TRBJ2-1	NA	CASSVEAGKETQFF	TGTGCCAGCAGCGTAGAGGCGGGGAAAGAGACCCAGTTCTTC
TRBD1	TRBV27	TRBJ1-6	few	CASRPMDRVDSPLHF	TGTGCCAGCAGACCCATGGACAGGGTAGATTCACCCCTCCACTTT
NA	TRBV5-1	TRBJ2-5	NA	CASSLDTRSGGEQYF	TGCGCCAGCAGCTTGGACACTCGGAGCGGTGGTGAGCAGTACTTC
NA	TRBV24-1	TRBJ1-2	few	CATSGGIGGSFGYGYTF	TGTGCCACCAGTGGAGGAATTGGAGGGTCATTCGGCTATGGCTACACCTTC
TRBD1	TRBV7-2	TRBJ1-5	NA	CASSTGQGWSNQPQHF	TGTGCCAGCAGCACCGGACAGGGTTGGAGCAATCAGCCCCAGCATTTT
NA	TRBV5-1	TRBJ2-7	NA	CASSWLGGSYEQYF	TGCGCCAGCAGTTGGCTTGGCGGCTCCTACGAGCAGTACTTC
NA	TRBV29-1	TRBJ2-7	NA	CSVELVEGVGEQYF	TGCAGCGTTGAACTGGTGGAGGGGGTCGGCGAGCAGTACTTC
NA	TRBV6-2/TRBV6-3	TRBJ2-1	many	CASSLRLRVDNEQFF	TGTGCCAGCAGTTTAAGACTTCGAGTCGACAATGAGCAGTTCTTC